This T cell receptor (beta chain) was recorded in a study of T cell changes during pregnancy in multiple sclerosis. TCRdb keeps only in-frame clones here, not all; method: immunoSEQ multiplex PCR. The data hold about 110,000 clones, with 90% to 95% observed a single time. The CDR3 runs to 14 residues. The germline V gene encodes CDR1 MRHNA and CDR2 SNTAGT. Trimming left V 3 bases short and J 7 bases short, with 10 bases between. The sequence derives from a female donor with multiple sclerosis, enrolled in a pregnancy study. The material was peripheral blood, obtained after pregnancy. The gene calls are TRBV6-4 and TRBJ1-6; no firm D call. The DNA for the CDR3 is TGTGCCAGCAGTGAAGCGGCTTACAATTCACCCCTCCACTTT. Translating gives CASSEAAYNSPLHF.